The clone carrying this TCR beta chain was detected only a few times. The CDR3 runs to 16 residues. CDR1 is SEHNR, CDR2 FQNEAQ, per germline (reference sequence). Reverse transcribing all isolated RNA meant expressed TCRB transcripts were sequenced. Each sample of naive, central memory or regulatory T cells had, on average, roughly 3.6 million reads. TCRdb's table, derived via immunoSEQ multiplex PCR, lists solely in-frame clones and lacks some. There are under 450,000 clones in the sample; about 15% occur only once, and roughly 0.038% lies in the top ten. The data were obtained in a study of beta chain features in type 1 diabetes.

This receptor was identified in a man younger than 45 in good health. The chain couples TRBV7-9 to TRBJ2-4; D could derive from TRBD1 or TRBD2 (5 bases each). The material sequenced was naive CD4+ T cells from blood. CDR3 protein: CASAALQGRAKNIQYF. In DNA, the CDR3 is TGTGCTTCCGCAGCCCTGCAGGGACGAGCCAAAAACATTCAGTACTTC.